The T cell receptor (beta chain) described here comes from a study of OX40 agonist ivuxolimab in advanced cancers. Data came from immunoSEQ multiplex PCR; TCRdb stores just in-frame clones and leaves some out. The data contain 45,000 to 55,000 clones, 83% of them seen just once; the ten biggest clones take up 0.95% to 1.5%. General study findings and limits: CD4+ T cells averaged fewer expanded clones than CD8+ T cells. Circulating CD4+ and CD8+ T cells showed clonal expansion by week 6 at 0.1 to 3.0 mg/kg. Not determined was the antigen specificity of the expanded peripheral T cells.

Trimming removed 0 bases from V and 3 bases from J, with 11 bases in between. The CDR3 is 15 amino acids. Germline V lookup: CDR1 SGHVS, CDR2 FQNEAQ. A remark on this clone: Its antigen is undetermined.

This receptor was obtained from an adult with an advanced solid tumor such as melanoma, head and neck, liver or kidney cancer. The rearrangement joins TRBV7-8 to TRBJ2-5; D gene ambiguous. Sample: CD4+ or CD8+ T cells sorted from blood, taken in a trial of the OX40 agonist ivuxolimab. The DNA of the CDR3 is TGTGCCAGCAGCTTAGCCGGTAGCTTCAAAGAGACCCAGTACTTC. Protein sequence: CASSLAGSFKETQYF.